Described below is a single TCR beta chain sequence and its context. The specificity of this receptor is unknown. No quality values exist for individual bases; no much larger clone is one base distant. The data derive from a study of T-cell reconstitution after alpha-beta-depleted transplantation in children (dated by TCRdb to about 2016). Context from the whole study: Using TCR repertoire profiling, the study followed T-cell immune reconstitution in a quantitative way in children after TCRalphabeta/CD19-depleted allogeneic hematopoietic cell transplantation.

Library preparation employed PCR. The sequencing machine was an Illumina HiSeq 2500. TCR libraries were prepared with molecular barcoding, using unique molecular identifiers to normalize TCRbeta repertoire quantification. The public reads were quality trimmed at Q25 with fastp and then assembled into clones with MiXCR by TCRdb, keeping productive beta chains. Records with the same CDR3 protein are collapsed into one entry carrying the most frequent genes and DNA. A total of over 400,000 distinct CDR3 sequences appear in this sample, roughly an eighth of them only once. Less than 6.5% of the sample goes to the ten largest clones. Here the sequenced sample was PBMCs from the stem cell graft donor, taken from the stem cell graft. The clonotype was recovered from a human donor who donated a stem cell graft to a child with combined immunodeficiency.

The encoded CDR3 is CASSPQHMGQSSGNTIYF. The sequence in DNA is TGTGCCAGCAGCCCTCAGCACATGGGACAGTCCTCTGGAAACACCATATATTTT. The sequence links TRBV3-1 to TRBJ1-3; TRBD1 matches 7 bases in the middle. V is cut back by 4 bases and J by 0 bases, with 12 bases in the junction unmatched. Per the germline V gene (reference sequence), LGHDT is the CDR1 and YNNKEL is the CDR2. From its cysteine to its phenylalanine, the CDR3 spans 18 amino acids. Of the read, only the CDR3 DNA is kept; its 54 bases are in frame from base 1.